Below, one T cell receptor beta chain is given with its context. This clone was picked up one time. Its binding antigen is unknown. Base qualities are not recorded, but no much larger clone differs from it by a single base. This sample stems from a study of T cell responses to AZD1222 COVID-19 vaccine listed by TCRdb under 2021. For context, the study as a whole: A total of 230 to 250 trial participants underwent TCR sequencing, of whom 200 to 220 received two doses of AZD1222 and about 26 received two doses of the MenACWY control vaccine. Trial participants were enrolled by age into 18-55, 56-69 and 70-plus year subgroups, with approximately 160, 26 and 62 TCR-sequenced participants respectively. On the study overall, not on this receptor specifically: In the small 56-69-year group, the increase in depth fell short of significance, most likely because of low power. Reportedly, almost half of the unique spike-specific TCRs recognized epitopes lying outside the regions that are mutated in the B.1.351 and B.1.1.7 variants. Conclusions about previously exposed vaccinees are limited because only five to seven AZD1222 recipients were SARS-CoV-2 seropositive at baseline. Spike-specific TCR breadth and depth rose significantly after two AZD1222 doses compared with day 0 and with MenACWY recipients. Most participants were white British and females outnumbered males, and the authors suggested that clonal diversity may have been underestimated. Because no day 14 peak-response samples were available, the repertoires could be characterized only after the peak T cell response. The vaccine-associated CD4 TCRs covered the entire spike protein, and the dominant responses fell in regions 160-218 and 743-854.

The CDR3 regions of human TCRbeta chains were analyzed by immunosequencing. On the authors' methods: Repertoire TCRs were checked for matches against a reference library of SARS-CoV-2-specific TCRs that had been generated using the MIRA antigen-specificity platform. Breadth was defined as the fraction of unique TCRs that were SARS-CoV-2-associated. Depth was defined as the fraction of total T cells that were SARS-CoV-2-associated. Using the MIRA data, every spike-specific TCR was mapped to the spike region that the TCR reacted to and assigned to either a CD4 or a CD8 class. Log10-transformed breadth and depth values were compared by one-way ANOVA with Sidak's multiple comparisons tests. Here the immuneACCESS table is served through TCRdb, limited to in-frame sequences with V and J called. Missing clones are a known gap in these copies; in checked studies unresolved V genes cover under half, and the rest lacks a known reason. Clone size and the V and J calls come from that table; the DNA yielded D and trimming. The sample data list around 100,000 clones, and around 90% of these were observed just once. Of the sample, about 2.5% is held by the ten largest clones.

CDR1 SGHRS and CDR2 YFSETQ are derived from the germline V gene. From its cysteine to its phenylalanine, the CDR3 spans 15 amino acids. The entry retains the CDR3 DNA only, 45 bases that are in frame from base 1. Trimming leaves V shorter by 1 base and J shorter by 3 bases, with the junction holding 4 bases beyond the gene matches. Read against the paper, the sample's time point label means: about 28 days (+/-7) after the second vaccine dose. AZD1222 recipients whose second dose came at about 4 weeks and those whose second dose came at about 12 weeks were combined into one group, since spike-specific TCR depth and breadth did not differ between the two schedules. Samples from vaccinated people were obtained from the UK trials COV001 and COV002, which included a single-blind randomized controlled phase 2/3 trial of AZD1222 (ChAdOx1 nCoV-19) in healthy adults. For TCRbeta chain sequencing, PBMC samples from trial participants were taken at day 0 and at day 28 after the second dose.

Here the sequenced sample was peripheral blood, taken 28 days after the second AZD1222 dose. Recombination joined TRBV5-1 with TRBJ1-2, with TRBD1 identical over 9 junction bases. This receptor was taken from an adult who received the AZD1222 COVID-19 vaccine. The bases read TGCGCCAGCAGCTTGCTGGACAGGGGTGACTATGGCTACACCTTC. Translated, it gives CASSLLDRGDYGYTF.